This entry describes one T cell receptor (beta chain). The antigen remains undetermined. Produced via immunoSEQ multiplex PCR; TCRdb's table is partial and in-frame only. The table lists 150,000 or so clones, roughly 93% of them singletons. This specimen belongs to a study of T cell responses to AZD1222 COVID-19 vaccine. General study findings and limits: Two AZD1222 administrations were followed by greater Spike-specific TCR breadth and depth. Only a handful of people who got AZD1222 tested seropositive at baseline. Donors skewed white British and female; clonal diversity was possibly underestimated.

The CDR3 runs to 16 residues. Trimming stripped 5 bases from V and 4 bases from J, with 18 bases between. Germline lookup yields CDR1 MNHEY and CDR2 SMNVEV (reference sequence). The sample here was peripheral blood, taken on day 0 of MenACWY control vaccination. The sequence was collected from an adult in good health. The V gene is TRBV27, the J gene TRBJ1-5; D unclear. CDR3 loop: CASSPSYGEGNQPQHF. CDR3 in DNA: TGTGCCAGCAGTCCGTCGTACGGGGAGGGAAATCAGCCCCAGCATTTT.